This T cell receptor beta chain was identified in a study of identical twins. Study-level findings and limits: Modelling approaches yielded underestimates of out-of-frame TCR alpha sharing between monozygotic twins. High-abundance cord blood beta clonotypes had fewer insertions; memory repertoires showed none.

As for this clonotype: Its cognate antigen is unknown. The junction shows a germline mismatch at one end, possibly a read error.

The germline gives CDR1 SGDLS, CDR2 YYNGEE. CDR3 length equals 16 residues. Addition of a universal primer site occurred through template switching, and cDNA carried unique molecular identifiers. MiXCR, run by TCRdb on the 5' RACE reads, gives a single entry per CDR3 protein. The data contain 1.5 million to 2 million distinct CDR3 sequences, about 30% of them seen just once; the ten biggest clones take up about 0.25%. The sequenced sample was cord blood. The sequence was collected from a newborn girl in good health. The V gene is TRBV9, the J gene TRBJ2-2; TRBD1 matches at 7 bases. CDR3 nucleotide sequence: TGTGCCAGTAGCGTAGGGGGACAGACCCTAACCGGGGAGCTGTTTTTT. Translated: CASSVGGQTLTGELFF. The full variable domain, its missing parts supplied by reference TRBV9 and TRBJ2-2, is DSGVTQTPKHLITATGQRVTLRCSPRSGDLSVYWYQQSLDQGLQFLIQYYNGEERAKGNILERFSAQQFPDLHSELNLSSLELGDSALYFCASSVGGQTLTGELFFGEGSRLTVL.